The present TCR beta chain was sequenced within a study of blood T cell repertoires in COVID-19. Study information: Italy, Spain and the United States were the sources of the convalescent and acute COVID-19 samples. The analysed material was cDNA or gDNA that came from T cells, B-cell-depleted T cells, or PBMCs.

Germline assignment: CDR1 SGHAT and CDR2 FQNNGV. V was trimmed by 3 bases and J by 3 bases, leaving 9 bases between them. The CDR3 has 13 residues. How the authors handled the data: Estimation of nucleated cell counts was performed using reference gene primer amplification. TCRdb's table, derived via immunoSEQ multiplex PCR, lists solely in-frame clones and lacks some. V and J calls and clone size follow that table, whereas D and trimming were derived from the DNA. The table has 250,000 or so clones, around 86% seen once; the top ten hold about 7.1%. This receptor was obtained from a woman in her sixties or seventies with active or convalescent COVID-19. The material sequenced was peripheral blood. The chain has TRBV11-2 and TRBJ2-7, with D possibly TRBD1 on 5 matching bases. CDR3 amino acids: CASSLERGYEQYF. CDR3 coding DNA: TGTGCCAGCAGCTTGGAAAGGGGCTACGAGCAGTACTTC.